Listed here is a single TCR beta chain. Its specificity is not known. The read terminates 3 residues before the CDR3 end, so the remaining end is supplied by the germline J gene. This sample is drawn from a study of T cell clonality in common variable immunodeficiency. The study, taken as a whole, reports: The cause of increased CVID clonality remains unclear without subpopulation sequencing. Fewer deletions and N-nucleotide insertions were reportedly seen in common variable immunodeficiency TCR beta sequences.

This CDR3 contains 15 residues. With V trimmed by 3 bases and J by 6 bases, 8 bases remained unmatched. Germline CDR1 reads KGHSH; CDR2 reads LQKENI. CVID subjects had received replacement immunoglobulin for at least one year. Each donor provided about 5 to 8 ml of heparinized whole blood. Sequencing used immunoSEQ multiplex PCR; TCRdb keeps in-frame clones, though not all of them. There are some 11,000 clones in the sample, none observed a single time. The sample consisted of peripheral blood mononuclear cells. The sequence was obtained from a human donor with common variable immunodeficiency. The chain has TRBV18 and TRBJ1-2, with 9 bases identical to TRBD1. CDR3 loop: CASSPGWDRVNGYTF. CDR3 bases read: TGTGCCAGCTCACCTGGTTGGGACAGGGTCAATGGC.